Given below is one T cell receptor (beta chain) in context. Terminally differentiated effector memory CD45RA+ cells were excluded by CCR7 positive selection of CD45RO-negative cells. All donors were healthy HIV-negative adults lacking recent acute infections or vaccinations. The data stem from a study of shared clonotypes between healthy human individuals. The repertoire was sequenced with immunoSEQ multiplex PCR; TCRdb's copy has only in-frame clones and lacks some. In the table there are millions of clones, 85% to 95% of which are singletons. This sequence was found in a man aged 18 to 35 in good health. Some clones in this sample may be carry-over from other donors' samples. Sequenced input: naive CD8+ T cells from PBMCs.

The CDR3 reads CASSEALFWGGAFF. The CDR3 DNA sequence: TGTGCCAGCAGTGAAGCGCTTTTTTGGGGAGGAGCTTTCTTT. The chain is built from TRBV2 and TRBJ1-1; no clear D gene. The CDR3 runs to 14 residues. V was shortened by 0 bases and J by 10 bases, with 15 bases between the two germline ends. The V gene's germline CDR1 is SNHLY and CDR2 FYNNEI.